One sample yielded the 13 T cell receptor beta chains listed below, sequenced in a study of PD-1 blockade in classical Hodgkin lymphoma. This table comes from immunoSEQ multiplex PCR, and its TCRdb copy is limited to in-frame clones, with some not included. The data hold 65,000 to 95,000 clones, with around 90% observed a single time. Each patient relapsed following autologous stem cell transplantation, and prior brentuximab vedotin exposure differed. Material: peripheral blood mononuclear cells (PBMCs), obtained at baseline. All receptors derive from a human donor with classical Hodgkin lymphoma.

The V and J genes are TRBV2 and TRBJ2-7; 7 bases are a match to TRBD1. V dropped 8 bases and J dropped 2; count of bases not matched to a gene: 3. The germline CDR1 and CDR2 sequences are SNHLY and FYNNEI. There are 12 residues in the CDR3. The CDR3 DNA reads TGTGCCAGCCGAGGACAGGCCTACGAGCAGTACTTC. The encoded protein is CASRGQAYEQYF. The whole variable domain, remainder taken from reference TRBV2 and TRBJ2-7, is EPEVTQTPSHQVTQMGQEVILRCVPISNHLYFYWYRQILGQKVEFLVSFYNNEISEKSEIFDDQFSVERPDGSNFTLKIRSTKLEDSAMYFCASRGQAYEQYFGPGTRLTVT.

The chain recombines TRBV7-6 with TRBJ2-1; 10 bases fit TRBD2. V was clipped by 3 bases and J by 8 bases; unmatched bases: 10. The germline V gene encodes CDR1 SGHVS and CDR2 FNYEAQ. This CDR3 contains 16 residues. Here the CDR3 DNA reads TGTGCCAGCAGCTTCTCCCCTAGCGGGAGCGGGTATGAGCAGTTCTTC. It codes for CASSFSPSGSGYEQFF.

The gene calls are TRBV27 and TRBJ1-5, with D maybe TRBD1 (5 bases). Germline V CDR1 and CDR2: MNHEY, SMNVEV (reference sequence). The CDR3 covers 15 residues. Trimming took off 5 bases at V and 0 bases at J, with 11 bases between the two ends. The CDR3 coding sequence is TGTGCCAGCAGTGACAGCTCCTATAGCAATCAGCCCCAGCATTTT. Its translation: CASSDSSYSNQPQHF.

The chain carries TRBV19 and TRBJ2-7; maybe TRBD2 (6 bases). The CDR3 sequence is 15 residues long. From germline, CDR1 is LNHDA and CDR2 SQIVND (reference sequence). Trimming shortened V by 3 bases and J by 3 bases, and 15 bases separated the two germline ends. CDR3 in DNA: TGTGCCAGTAGTATCACGGGGCAGGGACTCTACGAGCAGTACTTC. Translation gives CASSITGQGLYEQYF.

A single count supports this clone. The gene calls are TRBV5-1 and TRBJ2-7, with TRBD1 matching over 8 bases. The CDR3 length is 14 residues. The junction had 5 bases not matched to a gene; V was cut back by 4 bases and J by 2 bases. CDR1 and CDR2 (germline): SGHRS, YFSETQ. The CDR3, as DNA: TGCGCCAGCAGCGCCTCAGGGGGCCCCTACGAGCAGTACTTC. Protein: CASSASGGPYEQYF.

The J gene is TRBJ2-1, the V gene TRBV7-6, with a tentative D call TRBD2 (6 bases). Per germline, CDR1 SGHVS and CDR2 FNYEAQ. V lost 3 bases to trimming and J lost 8 bases, with 8 bases between them. The CDR3 covers 12 residues. CDR3 DNA sequence: TGTGCCAGCAGCTTGAAGCGGGATGAGCAGTTCTTC. Translated: CASSLKRDEQFF.

The V gene is TRBV10-3, the J gene TRBJ1-4; possible D gene TRBD1, 6 bases. V lost 6 bases and J 8 bases, leaving 16 bases between the germline ends. The germline gives CDR1 ENHRY, CDR2 SYGVKD. CDR3 length: 14 residues. CDR3 nucleotides: TGTGCCATCAGCCAAGACAGGATGGGGGAAAAACTGTTTTTT. Translated, it gives CAISQDRMGEKLFF.

V and J are TRBV27 and TRBJ2-3; no definite D call. The CDR3 extends over 14 amino acids. Between the trimmed V and J ends, which lost 4 bases and 2 bases, there was a span of 10 bases. The germline V gene encodes CDR1 MNHEY and CDR2 SMNVEV (reference sequence). DNA of the CDR3: TGTGCCAGCAGTTGGAAGGTGACCACAGATACGCAGTATTTT. Translation: CASSWKVTTDTQYF.

The CDR3 nucleotides are TGCGCCAGCAGCTACCCTAGCGGGAGTCCCCCGATTTACAATGAGCAGTTCTTC. Encoded protein: CASSYPSGSPPIYNEQFF. The chain recombines TRBV5-1 with TRBJ2-1, with TRBD2 matching 10 bases. This CDR3 has 18 amino acids. Germline CDR1 and CDR2: SGHRS and YFSETQ. The V segment lost 3 bases and the J segment 4 bases; nucleotides outside the gene matches: 13.

The chain couples TRBV10-1 to TRBJ2-1; 10 bases are a match to TRBD2. CDR1 and CDR2 (germline): WNHNN, SYGVQD (reference sequence). Trimming at V came to 6 bases and at J to 10 bases, leaving 9 bases not matched to a gene. This CDR3 spans 14 amino acids. The CDR3 DNA sequence: TGCGCCAGCAGCCCGTCTAGCGGGAGCGGCGAGCAGTTCTTC. Its protein product is CASSPSSGSGEQFF.

This chain uses TRBV7-9 with TRBJ1-1; the D gene is possibly TRBD1 (5 bases). The CDR3 contains 16 residues. The germline gives CDR1 SEHNR, CDR2 FQNEAQ (reference sequence). The V and J ends lost 5 bases and 4 bases respectively, with 20 bases between them. The CDR3 loop is CASSTAPGSLSTEAFF. The CDR3 region has the DNA TGTGCCAGCAGCACTGCCCCAGGGTCTTTGAGCACTGAAGCTTTCTTT. Using reference TRBV7-9 and TRBJ1-1 for the parts outside the CDR3, the full variable domain is DTGVSQNPRHKITKRGQNVTFRCDPISEHNRLYWYRQTLGQGPEFLTYFQNEAQLEKSRLLSDRFSAERPKGSFSTLEIQRTEQGDSAMYLCASSTAPGSLSTEAFFGQGTRLTVV.

The genes are TRBV27 and TRBJ1-2; 11 nucleotides match TRBD1. V was clipped by 3 bases and J by 7 bases; unmatched bases: 4. The CDR3 is made up of 14 amino acids. Germline loops: CDR1 MNHEY, CDR2 SMNVEV (reference sequence). This chain's CDR3 is CASSLDRGQLGYTF. In DNA, the CDR3 is TGTGCCAGCAGTTTGGACAGGGGGCAGCTTGGCTACACCTTC.

The chain's CDR3 is CASSKTSVSSTDTQYF. The CDR3, as DNA: TGCGCCAGCAGCAAAACTAGCGTCTCTAGCACAGATACGCAGTATTTT. V is TRBV5-1 and J is TRBJ2-3; 7 positions agree with TRBD2. CDR1 and CDR2 (germline): SGHRS, YFSETQ. This CDR3 region has 16 residues. With 4 bases clipped from V and 0 bases from J, the junction kept 8 bases outside the gene matches.